In its sample, the clone carrying this T cell receptor beta chain ranks as large. In TCRdb, the PCR reads were re-called with MiXCR into one record per CDR3 protein. The sample holds around 3,700 distinct CDR3 sequences, roughly 13% seen once. These data come from a study of tumor-infiltrating lymphocytes in oesophageal squamous cell carcinoma. This clonotype was sampled from a male donor with esophageal squamous cell carcinoma. The sequencing input was esophageal tumor tissue.

CDR3 sequence: CASSRLAGAPSSTDTQYF. For the CDR3, the DNA is TGTGCCAGCAGCCGGTTAGCGGGCGCTCCGTCTAGCACAGATACGCAGTATTTT. This chain connects TRBV7-8 to TRBJ2-3; 7 bases fit TRBD2. The germline V gene encodes CDR1 SGHVS and CDR2 FQNEAQ. V gave up 5 bases and J gave up 0 bases; unmatched junction bases: 14. CDR3 length: 18 amino acids.